These 21 T cell receptor beta chains share one sample of origin, sequenced in a study of T cell repertoires in cytomegalovirus infection. TCRdb reprocessed the reads via MiXCR and lists one record per CDR3 protein. The sample shows approximately 990,000 distinct CDR3 sequences, roughly 31% of them seen only once. Their antigen targets remain unknown. This specimen was cultured CD8+ T cells from PBMCs, taken from culture after CMV antigen stimulation. The receptors come from a human donor in good health (CMV status not recorded). Some clones in this sample may be carry-over from other donors' samples.

CDR3 nucleotide sequence: TGCGCCAGCAGCTTCGACTCTGGCACTGAAGCTTTCTTT. Translating gives CASSFDSGTEAFF. V usage is TRBV5-1 and J usage is TRBJ1-1, with D unclear. CDR3 length: 13 residues. Germline V gives CDR1 SGHRS, CDR2 YFSETQ. V gave up 2 bases and J gave up 4 bases, with 9 bases separating them.

The J gene is TRBJ1-1, the V gene TRBV27, with D perhaps matching TRBD1 (5 bases). Trimming took 2 bases from V and 0 from J, leaving 13 bases between them. The CDR3 is 16 residues long. Germline CDR1 and CDR2: MNHEY and SMNVEV (reference sequence). The CDR3 spells CASSLVPGHMNTEAFF. In DNA form, the CDR3 reads TGTGCCAGCAGTTTAGTTCCAGGGCACATGAACACTGAAGCTTTCTTT.

This clonotype was recorded only once. This chain links TRBV23-1 with TRBJ2-2; 10 positions agree with TRBD2. TRBV23-1 is classed as an ORF, of uncertain function. The CDR3 is made up of 19 amino acids. Trimming took 8 bases from V and 0 from J; bases not matched to a gene: 15. Here the CDR3 reads CASFQWAERGGTNTGELFF. The CDR3 coding sequence is TGCGCCAGCTTCCAATGGGCGGAGCGGGGGGGAACGAACACCGGGGAGCTGTTTTTT.

This clonotype was detected many times. This sequence joins TRBV7-9 and TRBJ2-3; 7 bases match TRBD2. Germline assignment: CDR1 SEHNR and CDR2 FQNEAQ (reference sequence). There are 15 residues in the CDR3. The junction had 4 bases not matched to a gene; V was cut back by 0 bases and J by 4 bases. This CDR3 is CASSLASGPADTQYF. The CDR3 DNA is TGTGCCAGCAGCTTAGCTAGCGGGCCCGCAGATACGCAGTATTTT.

The rearrangement uses TRBV12-3 or TRBV12-4 and TRBJ1-2; possibly TRBD1 for D (6 bases). The CDR3 totals 12 residues. Trimming pared 8 bases from V and 8 bases from J, leaving 15 bases between. Here the CDR3 reads CASGGRAVGYTF. The CDR3 region has the DNA TGTGCCAGCGGGGGCAGGGCGGTGGGCTACACCTTC.

The V gene is TRBV2, the J gene TRBJ2-2; D uncertain. Germline CDR1 and CDR2: SNHLY and FYNNEI. The CDR3 totals 14 residues. The V gene lost 8 bases and the J gene lost 2 bases, with 12 bases spanning the gap. The CDR3 is CASLIDRNTGELFF. The CDR3 DNA reads as TGTGCCAGCCTTATAGACCGAAACACCGGGGAGCTGTTTTTT.

This clonotype showed up many times. V gene TRBV27 combines with J gene TRBJ2-5, with TRBD1 identical over 7 bases. The trim removed 10 bases at V and 3 bases at J, leaving 17 bases unmatched. There are 16 residues in the CDR3. Germline-derived CDR1 and CDR2 are MNHEY and SMNVEV (reference sequence). The CDR3 DNA reads TGTGCCACCGCTGAGGACAGGAGATCTTTGGAAGAGACCCAGTACTTC. The encoded protein is CATAEDRRSLEETQYF.

The V call is TRBV6-2 or TRBV6-3, the J call TRBJ2-1, with no clear D. From germline, CDR1 is MNHEY and CDR2 SVGEGT. Trimming pared 0 bases from V and 8 bases from J, leaving 8 bases between. The CDR3 sequence is 13 residues long. The CDR3 DNA is TGTGCCAGCAGTTACTCGATTGACTATGAGCAGTTCTTC. Translation: CASSYSIDYEQFF.

The chain couples TRBV6-2 or TRBV6-3 to TRBJ2-7, with D perhaps matching TRBD1 (5 bases). The CDR3 consists of 14 residues. Between the trimmed V and J ends, which lost 1 base and 1 base, there was a span of 8 bases. CDR1 is MNHEY and CDR2 is SVGEGT in the germline V gene. Here the CDR3 DNA reads TGTGCCAGCAGTTACTATGACAGTTCCTACGAGCAGTACGTC. Amino acid sequence: CASSYYDSSYEQYV.

This clonotype was detected ten times or more. The J gene is TRBJ2-3, the V gene TRBV29-1; D is ambiguous. V was shortened by 3 bases and J by 4 bases, with 8 bases between the two germline ends. Germline V gene data show CDR1 as SQVTM and CDR2 as ANQGSEA. The CDR3 extends over 12 amino acids. In DNA form, the CDR3 reads TGCAGCGTTGAGATGGGTGCAGATACGCAGTATTTT. It yields the protein CSVEMGADTQYF.

This rearrangement joins TRBV27 to TRBJ2-2; no clear D. Germline-derived CDR1 and CDR2 are MNHEY and SMNVEV (reference sequence). Trimming shortened V by 8 bases and J by 4 bases, and 14 bases separated the two germline ends. The CDR3 contains 14 residues. The CDR3 region is CASLLAPGTGELFF. CDR3 sequence (DNA): TGTGCCAGCCTGCTGGCCCCTGGCACCGGGGAGCTGTTTTTT.

V and J are TRBV2 and TRBJ2-4, with TRBD2 matching over 7 bases. The CDR3 runs 15 residues. The germline V gene encodes CDR1 SNHLY and CDR2 FYNNEI. V lost 10 bases to trimming and J lost 0 bases; unmatched junction nucleotides: 9. The CDR3 loop reads CANRKTSEAKNIQYF. CDR3 in DNA: TGTGCCAACAGGAAAACTAGCGAAGCCAAAAACATTCAGTACTTC.

V usage is TRBV6-5 and J usage is TRBJ2-7, with D tentatively TRBD1 (6 bases). The CDR3 has 14 amino acids. The germline V gene has CDR1 MNHEY and CDR2 SVGAGI. Trimming took 2 bases from V and 2 from J, leaving 10 bases between them. This chain's CDR3 is CASSYRGKAYEQYF. CDR3 nucleotide sequence: TGTGCCAGCAGTTACAGGGGGAAGGCCTACGAGCAGTACTTC.

The V and J genes are TRBV2 and TRBJ2-5; tentative D call: TRBD2 (6 bases). Trimming removed 7 bases at V and 4 bases at J, with 10 bases between. The CDR3 is 12 residues long. Germline-derived CDR1 and CDR2 are SNHLY and FYNNEI. The CDR3 nucleotides read TGTGCCAGCAACGGGGGAGTAGAGACCCAGTACTTC. Protein product: CASNGGVETQYF.

The V gene is TRBV13, the J gene TRBJ2-2; no definite D call. Trimming removed 0 bases at V and 4 bases at J, with 9 bases between. CDR1 PRHDT and CDR2 FYEKMQ come from the germline V gene (reference sequence). This CDR3 contains 15 residues. The CDR3, as DNA: TGTGCCAGCAGCTTAGGTTCCACTCTCACCGGGGAGCTGTTTTTT. It codes for CASSLGSTLTGELFF. The whole variable domain, filled in from reference TRBV13 and TRBJ2-2, reads AAGVIQSPRHLIKEKRETATLKCYPIPRHDTVYWYQQGPGQDPQFLISFYEKMQSDKGSIPDRFSAQQFSDYHSELNMSSLELGDSALYFCASSLGSTLTGELFFGEGSRLTVL.

This clonotype was counted only a few times. V gene TRBV5-1 combines with J gene TRBJ2-2; possible D gene TRBD1, 5 bases. Germline-derived CDR1 and CDR2 are SGHRS and YFSETQ. The CDR3 runs 15 residues. Trimming shortened V by 1 base and J by 1 base, and 8 bases separated the two germline ends. The CDR3 loop is CASSLRQWNTGELFF. The CDR3, as DNA: TGCGCCAGCAGCTTGAGACAGTGGAACACCGGGGAGCTGTTTTTT.

This clonotype was observed a few times. The V call is TRBV12-3 or TRBV12-4, the J call TRBJ2-1, with 7 positions matching TRBD1. CDR3 length equals 15 residues. V was clipped by 6 bases and J by 9 bases; unmatched bases: 14. As DNA, the CDR3 is TGTGCCAGCAGCTTGACAGGGCCAACCGATGGTGAGCAGTTCTTC. It yields the protein CASSLTGPTDGEQFF.

V usage is TRBV28 and J usage is TRBJ1-2; possible D gene TRBD1, 5 bases. V dropped 5 bases and J dropped 6 bases, with 7 bases sitting between them. CDR3 length equals 11 residues. In germline, CDR1 is MDHEN, CDR2 SYDVKM. The CDR3 DNA sequence: TGTGCCAGCAGTGGGACGGATGGCTACACCTTC. This encodes CASSGTDGYTF.

V is TRBV10-1 and J is TRBJ2-3, with a weak D call TRBD1 (5 bases). There are 14 residues in the CDR3. Trimming took 0 bases from V and 4 from J, leaving 8 bases between them. Germline CDR1 is WNHNN and CDR2 is SYGVQD (reference sequence). DNA of the CDR3: TGCGCCAGCAGTGAGTCAATGGGGCCAGATACGCAGTATTTT. It is translated as CASSESMGPDTQYF.

This clonotype showed up just a few times. The chain joins TRBV15 to TRBJ2-7, with D possibly being TRBD1 (6 bases). The V end was cut by 3 bases, the J end by 3 bases, with 24 bases between. Looked up from germline, CDR1 is LNHNV and CDR2 is YYDKDF (reference sequence). This CDR3 contains 18 residues. The CDR3 DNA reads as TGTGCCACCAGCAGCGAAGGGCTTGGGGGCGCAGGGTACTACGAGCAGTACTTC. Its translation: CATSSEGLGGAGYYEQYF.

The chain recombines TRBV12-3 or TRBV12-4 with TRBJ1-3, with D maybe TRBD1 (6 bases). With 5 bases removed from V and 0 bases from J, the gap between germline ends came to 11 bases. The CDR3 has 15 amino acids. The DNA for the CDR3 is TGTGCCAGCAGTGACAGGCCTTACTCTGGAAACACCATATATTTT. As protein: CASSDRPYSGNTIYF.